This TCR beta chain was observed in a study of blood T cell repertoires in COVID-19. The overall study: PBMCs, B-cell-depleted T cells, or T cells were the source of the cDNA or gDNA that made up the material.

CDR1 SGDLS and CDR2 YYNGEE come from the germline V gene. This CDR3 has 15 residues. With 3 bases removed from V and 0 bases from J, the gap between germline ends came to 10 bases. Cohort allocation depended upon clinical history that participants reported. Cohort 3 recovery required two negative PCRs, clearance, or symptom resolution. Using immunoSEQ multiplex PCR, the repertoire was profiled, and TCRdb retains in-frame clones only, with some absent. The sample holds about 360,000 clones, around 87% seen once. This clonotype was sampled from a man aged 25 to 40 who had recovered from COVID-19. Sequencing was performed on PBMCs or T cells enriched from blood (not recorded which). The chain is built from TRBV9 and TRBJ2-1; D gene uncertain. The CDR3 spells CASSALQSSYNEQFF. The CDR3 DNA follows: TGTGCCAGCAGCGCGTTACAGAGCTCCTACAATGAGCAGTTCTTC.